This T cell receptor beta chain was retrieved from a study of control samples from healthy donors and cancer patients. This clone came up once. V trimming: 7 bases; J trimming: 6 bases; junction bases outside the gene matches: 15. The germline V gene encodes CDR1 ENHRY and CDR2 SYGVKD. The CDR3 totals 17 residues. Clones were read by immunoSEQ multiplex PCR, and TCRdb kept only the in-frame ones, dropping some. The data contain about 95,000 clones, over 80% of them singletons. The sample was blood. The rearrangement links TRBV10-3 to TRBJ2-2; TRBD1 agrees at 9 bases. The TCR comes from a man between 25 and 39 years old in good health. The CDR3 sequence: CAITTGGSPTGPGELFF. For the CDR3, the DNA is TGTGCCATCACAACAGGGGGCTCCCCCACGGGGCCCGGGGAGCTGTTTTTT.